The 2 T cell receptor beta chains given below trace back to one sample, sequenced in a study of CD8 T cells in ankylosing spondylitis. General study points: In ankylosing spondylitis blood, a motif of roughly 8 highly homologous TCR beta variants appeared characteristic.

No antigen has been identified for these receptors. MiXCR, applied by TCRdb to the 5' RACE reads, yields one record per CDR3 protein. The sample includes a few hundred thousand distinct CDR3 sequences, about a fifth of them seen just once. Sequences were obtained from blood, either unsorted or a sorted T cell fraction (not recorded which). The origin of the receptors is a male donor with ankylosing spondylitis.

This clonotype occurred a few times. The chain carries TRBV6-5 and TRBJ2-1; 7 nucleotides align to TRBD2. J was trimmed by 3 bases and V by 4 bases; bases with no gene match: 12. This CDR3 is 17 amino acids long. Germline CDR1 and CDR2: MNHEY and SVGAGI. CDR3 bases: TGTGCCAGCAGTTTCGCCCGGGAAGCGGGAAACTACAATGAGCAGTTCTTC. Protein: CASSFAREAGNYNEQFF.

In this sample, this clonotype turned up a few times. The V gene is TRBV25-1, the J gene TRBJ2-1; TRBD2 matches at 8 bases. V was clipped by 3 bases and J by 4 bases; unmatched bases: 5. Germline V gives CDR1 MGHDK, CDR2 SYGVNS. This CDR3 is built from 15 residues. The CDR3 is CASSDPGGRYNEQFF. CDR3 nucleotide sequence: TGTGCCAGCAGTGATCCGGGGGGGCGGTACAATGAGCAGTTCTTC.